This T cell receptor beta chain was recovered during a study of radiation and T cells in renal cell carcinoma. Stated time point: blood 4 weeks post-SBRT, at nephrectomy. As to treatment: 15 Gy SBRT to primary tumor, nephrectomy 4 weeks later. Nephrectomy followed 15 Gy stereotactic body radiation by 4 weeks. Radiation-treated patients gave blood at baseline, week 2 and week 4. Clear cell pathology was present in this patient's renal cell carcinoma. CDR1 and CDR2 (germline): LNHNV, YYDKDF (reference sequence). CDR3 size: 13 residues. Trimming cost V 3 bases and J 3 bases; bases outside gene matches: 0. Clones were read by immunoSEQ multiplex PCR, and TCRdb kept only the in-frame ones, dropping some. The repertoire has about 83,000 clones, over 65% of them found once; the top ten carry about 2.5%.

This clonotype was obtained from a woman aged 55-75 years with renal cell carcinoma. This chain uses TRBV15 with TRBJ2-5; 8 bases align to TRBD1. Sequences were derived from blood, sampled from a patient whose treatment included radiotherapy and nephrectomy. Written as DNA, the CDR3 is TGTGCCACCAGCAGGGACAGGGAAGAGACCCAGTACTTC. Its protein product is CATSRDREETQYF.